A single sample is the source of the 21 T cell receptor beta chains below, sequenced in a study of regulatory T cells in long-lasting Graves disease. Building the TCR beta libraries relied on iRepertoire HTBI primers, and CDR3 regions underwent Arm-PCR. TCRdb redid the calling of the multiplex PCR reads with MiXCR, one entry per CDR3 protein. The sample comprises around 460,000 distinct CDR3 sequences, 22% of which are singletons, and around 13% rests with the top ten. Documented time point: persistent/refractory GD, antithyroid drugs over 5 years with positive TRAb. TCR sequences were obtained from RNA taken from PBMCs. The source was peripheral blood mononuclear cells (PBMCs), collected when the disease was refractory, from a patient treated with antithyroid drugs. These TCRs come from a female donor with Graves disease.

This clonotype showed up many times. This sequence joins TRBV24-1 and TRBJ2-5, with D possibly called TRBD1 or TRBD2 (6 bases each). The CDR3 length is 15 residues. V was cut by 4 bases and J by 4 bases, with 15 bases left in between. CDR1 KGHDR and CDR2 SFDVKD come from the germline V gene. DNA of the CDR3: TGTGCCACCAGTGACCGGGACACCGGGGGAGAGACCCAGTACTTC. It is translated as CATSDRDTGGETQYF.

Many counts were recorded for this clonotype. J is TRBJ2-7 and V is TRBV12-3 or TRBV12-4, with unresolved D. This CDR3 is 14 amino acids long. Trimming removed 6 bases from V and 2 bases from J, with 14 bases in between. The CDR3 coding sequence is TGTGCCAGCAGAGGTGGACGTAGAACCTACGAGCAGTACTTC. Protein product: CASRGGRRTYEQYF.

This clonotype occurred a few times. J is TRBJ1-1 and V is TRBV5-4; D might be TRBD1 (5 bases). CDR1 is SGHNT and CDR2 is YYREEE in the germline V gene (reference sequence). Trimming shortened V by 4 bases and J by 5 bases, and 15 bases separated the two germline ends. This CDR3 comprises 14 residues. The CDR3 DNA is TGTGCCAGCAGCCCTGAGGAGGGGAGAACTGAAGCTTTCTTT. Its translation is CASSPEEGRTEAFF.

This clonotype was detected ten times or more. The chain joins TRBV13 to TRBJ2-2; D remains ambiguous. Deletions cut 1 base from V and 2 bases from J, with 5 bases between. This CDR3 is built from 14 residues. In germline, CDR1 is PRHDT, CDR2 FYEKMQ (reference sequence). The CDR3 loop is CASSLADNTGELFF. The CDR3 region has the DNA TGTGCCAGCAGCTTAGCTGATAACACCGGGGAGCTGTTTTTT.

In its sample, this clonotype was seen many times. This chain joins TRBV28 and TRBJ2-6; D is unresolved. The CDR3 has 15 amino acids. With 8 bases removed from V and 0 bases from J, the gap between germline ends came to 11 bases. The germline V gene has CDR1 MDHEN and CDR2 SYDVKM. CDR3 sequence (DNA): TGTGCCAGCCGAAAAGGGTCCTCTGGGGCCAACGTCCTGACTTTC. Translation gives CASRKGSSGANVLTF. The full variable domain, its missing parts supplied by reference TRBV28 and TRBJ2-6, is DVKVTQSSRYLVKRTGEKVFLECVQDMDHENMFWYRQDPGLGLRLIYFSYDVKMKEKGDIPEGYSVSREKKERFSLILESASTNQTSMYLCASRKGSSGANVLTFGAGSRLTVL.

This clonotype was seen just once. A much larger clone differs by one base, so this may be a read error. The chain links TRBV3-1 to TRBJ2-3; D remains unclear. V lost 0 bases to trimming and J lost 6 bases, with 1 base between them. CDR3 length equals 11 residues. CDR1 and CDR2 from the germline V gene are LGHDT and YNNKEL (reference sequence). This CDR3 reads CASSQEDTQYF. The CDR3 DNA reads TGTGCCAGCAGCCAAGAGGATACGCAGTATTTT.

The CDR3 loop reads CASSPRTGESDGYTF. The DNA of the CDR3 is TGTGCCAGCAGCCCGAGGACAGGGGAAAGCGATGGCTACACCTTC. This chain joins TRBV11-2 and TRBJ1-2; 9 bases are shared with TRBD1. CDR3 length: 15 residues. Germline V gene sequence: CDR1 SGHAT, CDR2 FQNNGV. The V gene end was trimmed by 5 bases and the J gene end by 6 bases; junction bases not matched to a gene: 10.

The chain recombines TRBV4-3 with TRBJ1-1; D may be TRBD1 (6 bases). This CDR3 spans 17 amino acids. Germline loops: CDR1 LGHNA, CDR2 YSLEER. Trimming removed 4 bases from V and 0 bases from J, with 18 bases in between. CDR3 protein: CASSLNPGQGLNTEAFF. Here the CDR3 DNA reads TGCGCCAGCAGCCTAAACCCGGGGCAGGGGTTGAACACTGAAGCTTTCTTT.

J is TRBJ2-3 and V is TRBV28, with 7 bases fitting TRBD2. Germline trimming cut 4 bases from V and 9 bases from J; bases unmatched to any gene: 16. Germline V gives CDR1 MDHEN, CDR2 SYDVKM. CDR3 length: 16 amino acids. CDR3 DNA: TGTGCCAGCAGTTCCCGAAGCCCTAGCGGAACAGGCACGCAGTATTTT. This sequence encodes CASSSRSPSGTGTQYF.

V gene TRBV5-4 combines with J gene TRBJ2-2, with 7 bases fitting TRBD2. The ends lost 6 bases at V and 7 bases at J; junction bases unmatched: 12. Germline loops: CDR1 SGHNT, CDR2 YYREEE (reference sequence). The CDR3 contains 15 residues. The DNA of the CDR3 is TGTGCCAGCACAGCTAGCGGAGTGAGGAACGGGGAGCTGTTTTTT. Protein product: CASTASGVRNGELFF.

The rearrangement uses TRBV19 and TRBJ2-5, with D possibly TRBD1 on 6 matching bases. Trimming took off 6 bases at V and 4 bases at J, with 18 bases between the two ends. Germline V gives CDR1 LNHDA, CDR2 SQIVND (reference sequence). The CDR3 is 15 amino acids. CDR3 in DNA: TGTGCCAGTAGGGGGCCATTTACAGGGACAGAGACCCAGTACTTC. This encodes CASRGPFTGTETQYF. Using reference TRBV19 and TRBJ2-5 for the parts outside the CDR3, the full variable domain is DGGITQSPKYLFRKEGQNVTLSCEQNLNHDAMYWYRQDPGQGLRLIYYSQIVNDFQKGDIAEGYSVSREKKESFPLTVTSAQKNPTAFYLCASRGPFTGTETQYFGPGTRLLVL.

This clonotype was recorded many times. V is TRBV12-3 or TRBV12-4 and J is TRBJ1-2; 7 positions match TRBD1. The CDR3 is 14 amino acids. Unmatched junction bases numbered 6, after V lost 6 bases and J lost 2 bases. The CDR3 protein is CASSRDRSNYGYTF. The CDR3 DNA sequence: TGTGCCAGCAGCCGGGACAGAAGCAACTATGGCTACACCTTC.

This clonotype was seen repeatedly, ten times or more. The genes are TRBV7-2 and TRBJ1-1; no clear D. The CDR3 consists of 15 residues. V lost 3 bases, J lost 4 bases, and 15 bases lay in between. CDR1 and CDR2 (germline): SGHTA, FQGNSA. The CDR3 loop is CASSFAPDSSTEAFF. In DNA, the CDR3 is TGTGCCAGCAGCTTCGCTCCAGACTCGAGCACTGAAGCTTTCTTT.

The chain is built from TRBV19 and TRBJ2-7; D uncertain. V dropped 7 bases and J dropped 6 bases, with 22 bases sitting between them. CDR1 and CDR2 (germline): LNHDA, SQIVND (reference sequence). The CDR3 is 15 residues long. CDR3 coding DNA: TGTGCCAGTAACCGAGGCGGCCTAAGACCGGGCGAGCAGTACTTC. Translating it yields CASNRGGLRPGEQYF.

This clonotype appeared many times. This sequence joins TRBV28 and TRBJ1-1, with TRBD1 matching over 9 bases. V was clipped by 4 bases and J by 1 base; unmatched bases: 7. Looked up from germline, CDR1 is MDHEN and CDR2 is SYDVKM. This CDR3 comprises 16 residues. CDR3 bases: TGTGCCAGCAGTTACTACAGGGGGCGTAGGAACACTGAAGCTTTCTTT. Its protein is CASSYYRGRRNTEAFF.

This clonotype was seen at least ten times. The chain uses TRBV11-3 and TRBJ2-2; D unclear. V shed 0 bases and J shed 3 bases, with 5 bases lying between them. CDR1 is SGHNT, CDR2 YENEEA, per germline. The CDR3 length is 14 residues. The CDR3 protein is CASSLEGDTGELFF. In nucleotides, the CDR3 is TGTGCCAGCAGCTTAGAGGGCGACACCGGGGAGCTGTTTTTT.

The V and J genes are TRBV6-1 and TRBJ2-4, with D perhaps matching TRBD1 or TRBD2 (6 bases each). The CDR3 has 16 amino acids. Germline loops: CDR1 MNHNS, CDR2 SASEGT. Trimming took off 6 bases at V and 6 bases at J, with 21 bases between the two ends. This CDR3 reads CASSRPSRGLGNIQYF. Written as DNA, the CDR3 is TGTGCCAGCAGCCGCCCGAGCCGGGGGCTGGGAAACATTCAGTACTTC.

This clonotype was seen repeatedly, ten times or more. This rearrangement joins TRBV28 to TRBJ2-1, with 9 positions matching TRBD2. Germline loops: CDR1 MDHEN, CDR2 SYDVKM. The CDR3 runs 16 residues. V trimming: 4 bases; J trimming: 0 bases; junction bases outside the gene matches: 4. CDR3 DNA: TGTGCCAGCAGTTCGGCGGGGGGGGGCTCCTACAATGAGCAGTTCTTC. Translation: CASSSAGGGSYNEQFF. The entire variable domain, with the rest obtained from reference TRBV28 and TRBJ2-1, is as follows: DVKVTQSSRYLVKRTGEKVFLECVQDMDHENMFWYRQDPGLGLRLIYFSYDVKMKEKGDIPEGYSVSREKKERFSLILESASTNQTSMYLCASSSAGGGSYNEQFFGPGTRLTVL.

The chain has TRBV20-1 and TRBJ1-1, with D unresolved. Germline CDR1 reads DFQATT; CDR2 reads SNEGSKA (reference sequence). V was shortened by 0 bases and J by 0 bases, with 14 bases between the two germline ends. The CDR3 is 16 amino acids. The CDR3 DNA is TGCAGTGCTAGAGATCTAGGCAGTCTGATGAACACTGAAGCTTTCTTT. This encodes CSARDLGSLMNTEAFF.

Notes on this clonotype: No conserved phenylalanine or tryptophan is present at the end of the CDR3, so a read error is the likely explanation. The genes are TRBV12-3 or TRBV12-4 and TRBJ2-5, with D uncertain. Trimming pared 3 bases from V and 4 bases from J, leaving 9 bases between. This CDR3 has 13 amino acids. The CDR3: CASSFLLRETQYS. Written as DNA, the CDR3 is TGTGCCAGCAGTTTTCTGTTACGAGAGACCCAGTACTCC.

This clonotype was detected ten times or more. The V gene is TRBV12-3 or TRBV12-4, the J gene TRBJ2-4, with a possible D match to TRBD2 (5 bases). This CDR3 has 14 amino acids. V lost 6 bases and J 1 base, leaving 10 bases between the germline ends. CDR3 loop: CASRRTSAKNIQYF. The CDR3 nucleotides read TGTGCCAGCAGAAGGACTTCTGCCAAAAACATTCAGTACTTC.